Given below is one TCR beta chain in context. Its antigen is not identified. This record belongs to a study of cytomegalovirus exposure and HLA in healthy donors. Turning to the study itself: Assignment to the Caucasian-associated ancestry cluster applied to less than 85% of the approximately 380 genotyped donors. Study observations and caveats: Earlier analysis yielded a pattern in which most TCR beta V segments were productive about 90% or about 30% of the time. Sequencing probably produced one cluster of sequence variants that were highly shared.

CDR3 length: 16 amino acids. Germline V lookup: CDR1 SNHLY, CDR2 FYNNEI. V trimming: 3 bases; J trimming: 4 bases; junction bases outside the gene matches: 12. PCR used 60 Vbeta primers and 13 Jbeta primers. Only in-frame clones appear in the TCRdb table, and some are missing; sequencing was by immunoSEQ multiplex PCR. Of some 120,000 clones in the sample, 6.5% to 9.5% are singletons; the top ten hold under 7%. Material for sequencing was PBMCs. This chain joins TRBV2 and TRBJ2-7; 7 bases fit TRBD2. This clonotype originated in a man aged 40-49 years in good health and CMV-seronegative. The CDR3 loop reads CASSDAQRDSSYEQYF. The CDR3 coding sequence is TGTGCCAGCAGTGATGCCCAGCGGGACTCTAGTTACGAGCAGTACTTC.